A selection of T cell receptor beta chains follows, all from one sample in a study of blood T cell repertoires in COVID-19. Method: immunoSEQ multiplex PCR; TCRdb's copy keeps in-frame clones and lacks some. The data contain roughly 250,000 clones, about nine tenths of them singletons. Sequenced material: peripheral blood. These receptors came from a middle-aged woman with acute or convalescent COVID-19. Each CDR3 is given with its conserved first and last residue. Each record gives: clone size, V gene, J gene, D gene, CDR3 DNA, CDR3 protein. D genes are given only for firm matches. Only some rows state a clone size, as once, few, many or a class for expanded clones.

.	TRBV2	TRBJ1-1	.	TGTGCCAGCTGGGGCACCACGCACACTGAAGCTTTCTTT	CASWGTTHTEAFF
.	TRBV6-1	TRBJ1-2	.	TGTGCCAGCAGTGAAGGGGTAGGGGTGGGCTATGGCTACACCTTC	CASSEGVGVGYGYTF
.	TRBV2	TRBJ1-6	TRBD1	TGTGCCAGCAGCTCAGGGACAGGTCTGGGTTTACCCCTCCACTTT	CASSSGTGLGLPLHF
.	TRBV10-3	TRBJ2-2	TRBD1	TGTGCCATCAGTGATTCCATAGTAGGACAGGGCCCGAACACCGGGGAGCTGTTTTTT	CAISDSIVGQGPNTGELFF
.	TRBV2	TRBJ1-1	.	TGTGCCAGCAGTGTCGACACTGAAGCTTTCTTT	CASSVDTEAFF
.	TRBV7-3	TRBJ2-1	.	TGTGCCAGCAGTCAGTCAGTAACCTCCTACAATGAGCAGTTCTTC	CASSQSVTSYNEQFF
.	TRBV9	TRBJ1-2	TRBD1	TGTGCCAGCAGCGTATCGTCAGGGGGCTATGGCTACACCTTC	CASSVSSGGYGYTF
.	TRBV25-1	TRBJ1-4	.	TGTGCCAGCATGGGGCAGGAGACTGGAAAACTGTTTTTT	CASMGQETGKLFF
.	TRBV4-1	TRBJ1-2	.	TGCGCCAGCAGCCAGCCCGGAGTCTATGGCTACACCTTC	CASSQPGVYGYTF
.	TRBV6-5	TRBJ1-6	.	TGTGCCAGCAGTTACTCCCCCCTTCCCTCTAATTCACCCCTCCACTTT	CASSYSPLPSNSPLHF
.	TRBV7-2	TRBJ1-1	.	TGTGCCAGCAGCCCACTACAGGCCACTGAAGCTTTCTTT	CASSPLQATEAFF
.	TRBV27	TRBJ1-2	TRBD1	TGTGCCAGCAGTTTATCGGGACAGGGGGCGGGTGGCTACACCTTC	CASSLSGQGAGGYTF
.	TRBV5-1	TRBJ1-2	TRBD1	TGCGCCAGCAGCCCTCGGAGACAGGGCGCAATCTATGGCTACACCTTC	CASSPRRQGAIYGYTF
.	TRBV19	TRBJ1-1	.	TGTGCCAGTAGTCCCTGGGACGGATCAGGGGTTACTGAAGCTTTCTTT	CASSPWDGSGVTEAFF
.	TRBV2	TRBJ1-3	.	TGTGCCAGCAGTGGTGGGGCAGGGTGGTCTGGAAACACCATATATTTT	CASSGGAGWSGNTIYF
.	TRBV7-9	TRBJ1-3	TRBD1	TGTGCCAGCGATCAGGACAGGAGCGGAAACACCATATATTTT	CASDQDRSGNTIYF
.	TRBV29-1	TRBJ1-1	TRBD1	TGCAGCGTTAGGACAGGGGGAAGCTCTGAAGCTTTCTTT	CSVRTGGSSEAFF
.	TRBV7-6	TRBJ2-1	TRBD2	TGTGCCAGCAGCTTAGCCCCGGGGGAAGGCGGGGGGCCGGTAAATGAGCAGTTCTTC	CASSLAPGEGGGPVNEQFF
.	TRBV6-1	TRBJ2-6	.	TGTGCCAGCAGTGAACCATCGCGAATCTCTGGGGCCAACGTCCTGACTTTC	CASSEPSRISGANVLTF
.	TRBV24-1	TRBJ2-5	TRBD1	TGTGCCACCAGTGACCCTGGACAGGGGGTATGGGCCCAGTACTTC	CATSDPGQGVWAQYF
.	TRBV15	TRBJ1-2	TRBD1	TGTGCCACCAGCAGAGCCCTGGCCGGCGGGACAGTATATTATGGCTACACCTTC	CATSRALAGGTVYYGYTF
.	TRBV7-2	TRBJ1-5	TRBD1	TGTGCCAGCAGCTGGGACAGCCAAAATCAGCCCCAGCATTTT	CASSWDSQNQPQHF
.	TRBV7-3	TRBJ2-1	TRBD2	TGTGCCAGCAGCATAGGACTAGCGGGGGTCAATGAGCAGTTCTTC	CASSIGLAGVNEQFF
.	TRBV3-1/TRBV3-2	TRBJ1-5	.	TGTGCCAGCAGCCAACAACTCAATCAGCCCCAGCATTTT	CASSQQLNQPQHF
.	TRBV5-1	TRBJ2-3	TRBD2	TGCGCCAGCAGCTTGGGTGGACTAGCGTACACAGATACGCAGTATTTT	CASSLGGLAYTDTQYF
.	TRBV4-1	TRBJ1-2	TRBD1	TGCGCCAGCAGCCAAGGGTTCTTAGGGACAGGATATGGCTACACCTTC	CASSQGFLGTGYGYTF
.	TRBV5-1	TRBJ1-2	TRBD1	TGCGCCAGCAGCCCGGGGGGACAGGGGGCGAATGGCTACACCTTC	CASSPGGQGANGYTF
.	TRBV2	TRBJ1-5	TRBD1	TGTGCCAGCAGGGCACGGACAGGGGGCTTCGGTCAGCCCCAGCATTTT	CASRARTGGFGQPQHF
.	TRBV5-1	TRBJ1-5	TRBD1	TGCGCCAGCAGCCCATCGGGGACAGGGCCCTATCAGCCCCAGCATTTT	CASSPSGTGPYQPQHF
.	TRBV5-4	TRBJ1-4	.	TGTGCCAGCAGCTTGGGACAGTTTAATGAAAAACTGTTTTTT	CASSLGQFNEKLFF
.	TRBV7-2	TRBJ2-5	TRBD1	TGTGCCAGCAGCGTGACAGGGCCAGAGACCCAGTACTTC	CASSVTGPETQYF
few	TRBV30	TRBJ1-1	.	TGTGCCTGGAGTATTCAGGTAGGCACTGAAGCTTTCTTT	CAWSIQVGTEAFF
.	TRBV2	TRBJ1-2	TRBD1	TGTGCCAGCCCGGGGACAGGGCAGATCTATGGCTACACCTTC	CASPGTGQIYGYTF
.	TRBV5-1	TRBJ2-2	.	TGCGCCAGCAGCTCCGGGACTCCGAACACCGGGGAGCTGTTTTTT	CASSSGTPNTGELFF
.	TRBV19	TRBJ1-2	.	TGTGCCAGTAAAGCAGGGAACTATGGCTACACCTTC	CASKAGNYGYTF
.	TRBV5-1	TRBJ1-1	.	TGCGCCAGCAGCTCCGCTATGAACACTGAAGCTTTCTTT	CASSSAMNTEAFF